Shown below are 5 T cell receptor beta chains from a single sample sequenced in a study of T-cell memory formation after mild COVID-19. TCRdb reanalysed the 5' RACE reads using MiXCR and keeps one entry per CDR3 protein. The repertoire has fewer than 250,000 distinct CDR3 sequences, approximately 30% of them found once; the top ten carry about 10%. The specimen sequenced was PBMCs or a T cell subset sorted from them (not recorded which). These receptors were taken from an adult woman who had mild COVID-19 (a few samples of this study predate the infection). Cell type and time point are not known.

This clonotype was seen a few times. The chain links TRBV9 to TRBJ2-1, with 9 bases lining up with TRBD2. Germline assignment: CDR1 SGDLS and CDR2 YYNGEE. The CDR3 extends over 16 amino acids. V lost 4 bases, J lost 4 bases, and 9 bases stayed unmatched. CDR3 bases: TGTGCCAGCAGCATTGATAGCGGGGGCCCGTACAATGAGCAGTTCTTC. Translating gives CASSIDSGGPYNEQFF.

This clonotype was observed a few times. V gene TRBV6-2 or TRBV6-3 combines with J gene TRBJ2-1; possible D gene TRBD2, 5 bases. V lost 8 bases to trimming and J lost 4 bases, with 18 bases between them. Germline CDR1 reads MNHEY; CDR2 reads SVGEGT. This CDR3 region has 15 residues. Here the CDR3 DNA reads TGTGCCAGCGTACCCGGACTGAACGGGTACAATGAGCAGTTCTTC. This gives the protein CASVPGLNGYNEQFF.

This clonotype was seen only a few times. The chain couples TRBV29-1 to TRBJ1-5, with a weak D call TRBD1 (5 bases). CDR1 is SQVTM and CDR2 is ANQGSEA in the germline V gene. The length of the CDR3 is 14 residues. Between the trimmed V and J ends, which lost 7 bases and 2 bases, there was a span of 15 bases. The CDR3 loop reads CSAAGGTGNQPQHF. As DNA, the CDR3 is TGCAGCGCGGCTGGAGGGACGGGCAATCAGCCCCAGCATTTT.

V usage is TRBV12-3 or TRBV12-4 and J usage is TRBJ2-5; tentatively, D is TRBD1 (7 bases). CDR3 length: 15 residues. V lost 5 bases and J lost 2, with 15 bases in between. The CDR3 here is CASSETGTLQETQYF. The CDR3 DNA reads TGTGCCAGCAGTGAGACAGGGACTCTGCAAGAGACCCAGTACTTC.

The table lists this clonotype with a few counts. The V and J genes are TRBV18 and TRBJ2-1, with a weak D call TRBD1 (6 bases). Trimming stripped 3 bases from V and 8 bases from J, with 20 bases between. The CDR3 has 16 amino acids. Germline-derived CDR1 and CDR2 are KGHSH and LQKENI. Here the CDR3 reads CASSPYLWTARDEQFF. CDR3 DNA: TGTGCCAGCTCACCTTATCTATGGACAGCTCGGGATGAGCAGTTCTTC.